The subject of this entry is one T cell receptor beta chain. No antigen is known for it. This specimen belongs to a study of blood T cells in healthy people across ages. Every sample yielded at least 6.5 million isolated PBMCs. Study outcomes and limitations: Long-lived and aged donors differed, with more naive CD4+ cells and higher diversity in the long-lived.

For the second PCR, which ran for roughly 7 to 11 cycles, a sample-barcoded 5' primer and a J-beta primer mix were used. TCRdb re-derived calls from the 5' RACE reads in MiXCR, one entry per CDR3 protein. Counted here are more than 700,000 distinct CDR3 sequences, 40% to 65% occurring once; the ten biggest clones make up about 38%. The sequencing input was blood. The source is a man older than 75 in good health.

CDR3 sequence (DNA): TGTGCCACCAGTGGAAACCCGGGAGCAACCTACAATGAGCAGTTCTTC. Its protein is CATSGNPGATYNEQFF. The V gene is TRBV24-1, the J gene TRBJ2-1, with D perhaps matching TRBD2 (6 bases). The CDR3 contains 16 residues. Germline-derived CDR1 and CDR2 are KGHDR and SFDVKD. Trimming left V 5 bases short and J 2 bases short, with 15 bases between.